This paragraph reports one T cell receptor beta chain. The entry originates in a study of OX40 agonist ivuxolimab in advanced cancers. Profiled with immunoSEQ multiplex PCR; TCRdb holds only in-frame clones, not every one. The profile covers roughly 97,000 clones, with around nine tenths appearing a single time and around 0.85% taken by the ten largest. CDR3 length equals 14 residues. V lost 3 bases and J lost 1; bases outside the gene matches: 3. From germline, CDR1 is SGHRS and CDR2 YFSETQ. The sequencing here drew on CD4+ or CD8+ T cells sorted from blood, taken in a trial of the OX40 agonist ivuxolimab. This chain links TRBV5-1 with TRBJ1-1; TRBD1 aligns across 7 bases. This sequence was found in an adult with an advanced solid tumor such as melanoma, head and neck, liver or kidney cancer. The CDR3 region is CASSSQGENTEAFF. For the CDR3, the DNA is TGCGCCAGCAGCTCCCAGGGGGAGAACACTGAAGCTTTCTTT.